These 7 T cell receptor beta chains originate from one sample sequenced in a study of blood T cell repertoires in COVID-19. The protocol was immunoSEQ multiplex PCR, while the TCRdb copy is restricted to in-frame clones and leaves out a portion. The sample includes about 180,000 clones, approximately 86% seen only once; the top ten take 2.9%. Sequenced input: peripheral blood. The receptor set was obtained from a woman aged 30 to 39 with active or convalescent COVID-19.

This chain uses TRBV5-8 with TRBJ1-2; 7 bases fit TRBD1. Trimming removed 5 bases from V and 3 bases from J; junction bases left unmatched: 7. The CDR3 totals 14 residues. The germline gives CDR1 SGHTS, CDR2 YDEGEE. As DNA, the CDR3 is TGTGCCAGCAGACCCTGGACAGGAGACTATGGCTACACCTTC. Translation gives CASRPWTGDYGYTF. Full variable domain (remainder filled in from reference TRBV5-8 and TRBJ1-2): EAGVTQSPTHLIKTRGQQATLRCSPISGHTSVYWYQQALGLGLQFLLWYDEGEERNRGNFPPRFSGRQFPNYSSELNVNALELEDSALYLCASRPWTGDYGYTFGSGTRLTVV.

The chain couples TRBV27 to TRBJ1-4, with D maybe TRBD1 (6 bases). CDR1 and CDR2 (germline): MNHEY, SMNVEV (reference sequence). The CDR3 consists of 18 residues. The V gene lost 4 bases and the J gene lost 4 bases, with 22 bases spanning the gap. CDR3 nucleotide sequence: TGTGCCAGCAGTTCCCTTATAGGGGGAGGGGGACTTAATGAAAAACTGTTTTTT. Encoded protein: CASSSLIGGGGLNEKLFF.

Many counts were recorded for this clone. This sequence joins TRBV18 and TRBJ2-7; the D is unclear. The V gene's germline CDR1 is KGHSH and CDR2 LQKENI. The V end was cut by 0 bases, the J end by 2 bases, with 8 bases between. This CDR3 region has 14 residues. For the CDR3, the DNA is TGTGCCAGCTCACCACCGTGGGCCACCTACGAGCAGTACTTC. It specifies CASSPPWATYEQYF.

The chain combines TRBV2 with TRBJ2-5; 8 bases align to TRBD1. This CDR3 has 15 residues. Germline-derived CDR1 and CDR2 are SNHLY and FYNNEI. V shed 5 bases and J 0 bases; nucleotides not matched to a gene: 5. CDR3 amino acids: CASSPQGAHQETQYF. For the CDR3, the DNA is TGTGCCAGCAGTCCTCAGGGGGCGCACCAAGAGACCCAGTACTTC.

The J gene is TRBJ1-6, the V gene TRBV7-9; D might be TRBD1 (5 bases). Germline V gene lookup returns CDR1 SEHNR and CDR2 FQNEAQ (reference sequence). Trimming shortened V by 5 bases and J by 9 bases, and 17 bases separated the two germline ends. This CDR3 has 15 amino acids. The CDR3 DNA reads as TGTGCCAGCAGCAACGTTCAGATAGGGGTTTCACCCCTCCACTTT. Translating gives CASSNVQIGVSPLHF.

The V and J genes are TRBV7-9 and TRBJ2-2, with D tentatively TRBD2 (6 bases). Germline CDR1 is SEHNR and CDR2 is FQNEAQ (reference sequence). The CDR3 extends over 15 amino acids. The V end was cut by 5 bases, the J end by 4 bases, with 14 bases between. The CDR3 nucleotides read TGTGCCAGCAGCCGGGGGTCTGCGGGCACCGGGGAGCTGTTTTTT. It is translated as CASSRGSAGTGELFF.

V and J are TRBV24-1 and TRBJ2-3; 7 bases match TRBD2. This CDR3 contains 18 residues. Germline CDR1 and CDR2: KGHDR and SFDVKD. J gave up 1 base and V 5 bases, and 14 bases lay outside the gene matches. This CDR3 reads CATSAQRGEPRGTDTQYF. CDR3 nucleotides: TGTGCCACCAGTGCCCAACGGGGGGAGCCTAGAGGCACAGATACGCAGTATTTT.